This TCR beta chain came from a study of human T cells and chemical hapten exposure. TCRdb re-called the RACE reads with MiXCR, one entry per CDR3 protein. Of around 70,000 distinct CDR3 sequences in the sample, about 6% are singletons; the top ten hold just under 3.5%. The sample holds many counts of this clonotype. Trimming took off 1 base at V and 6 bases at J, with 4 bases between the two ends. The CDR3 runs to 12 residues. Germline lookup yields CDR1 LGHDT and CDR2 YNNKEL (reference sequence). Time point meaning: healthy volunteer bleed at 6 weeks. Someone pulled total RNA out of unfractionated whole blood.

The sequence came from a female donor in good health. Some clones in this sample may be carry-over from other donors' samples. Sequencing was done on a sample of whole blood. The chain uses TRBV3-1 and TRBJ1-5, with D hard to call. This CDR3 is CASSQGLQPQHF. The DNA for the CDR3 is TGTGCCAGCAGCCAAGGACTTCAGCCCCAGCATTTT.